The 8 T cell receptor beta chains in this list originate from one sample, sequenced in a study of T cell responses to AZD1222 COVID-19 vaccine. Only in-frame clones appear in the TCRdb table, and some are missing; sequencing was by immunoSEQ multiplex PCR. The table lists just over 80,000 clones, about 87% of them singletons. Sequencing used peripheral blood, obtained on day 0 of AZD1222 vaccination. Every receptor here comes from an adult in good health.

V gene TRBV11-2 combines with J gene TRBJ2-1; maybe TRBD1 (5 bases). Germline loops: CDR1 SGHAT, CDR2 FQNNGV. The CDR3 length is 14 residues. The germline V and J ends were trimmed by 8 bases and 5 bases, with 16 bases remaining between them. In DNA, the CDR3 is TGTGCCAGCCGCCCCGGCTGGACAAACAATGAGCAGTTCTTC. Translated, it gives CASRPGWTNNEQFF.

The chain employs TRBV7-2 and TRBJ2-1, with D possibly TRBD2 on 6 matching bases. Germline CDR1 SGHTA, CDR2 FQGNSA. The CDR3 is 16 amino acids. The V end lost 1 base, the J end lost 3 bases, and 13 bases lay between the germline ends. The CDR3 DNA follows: TGTGCCAGCAGCTTAGGGCCCTTGGGGGGCTACAATGAGCAGTTCTTC. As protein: CASSLGPLGGYNEQFF. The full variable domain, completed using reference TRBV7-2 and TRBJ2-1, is GAGVSQSPSNKVTEKGKDVELRCDPISGHTALYWYRQSLGQGLEFLIYFQGNSAPDKSGLPSDRFSAERTGGSVSTLTIQRTQQEDSAVYLCASSLGPLGGYNEQFFGPGTRLTVL.

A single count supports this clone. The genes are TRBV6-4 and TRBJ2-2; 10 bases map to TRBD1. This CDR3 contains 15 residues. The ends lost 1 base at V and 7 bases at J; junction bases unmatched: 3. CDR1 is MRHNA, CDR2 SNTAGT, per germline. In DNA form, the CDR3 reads TGTGCCAGCAGTGACTTGGGACAGGGGATCGGGGAGCTGTTTTTT. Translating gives CASSDLGQGIGELFF.

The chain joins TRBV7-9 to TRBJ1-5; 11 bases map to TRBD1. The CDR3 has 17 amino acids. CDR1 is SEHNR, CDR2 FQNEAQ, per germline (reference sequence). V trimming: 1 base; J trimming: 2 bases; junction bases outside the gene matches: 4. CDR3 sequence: CASSLGGTGGRNQPQHF. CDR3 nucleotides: TGTGCCAGCAGCTTAGGTGGGACAGGGGGTCGCAATCAGCCCCAGCATTTT.

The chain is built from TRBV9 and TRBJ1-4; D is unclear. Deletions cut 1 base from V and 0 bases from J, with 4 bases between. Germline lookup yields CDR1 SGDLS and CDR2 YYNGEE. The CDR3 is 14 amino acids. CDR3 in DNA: TGTGCCAGCAGCGTACTCCCAACTAATGAAAAACTGTTTTTT. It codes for CASSVLPTNEKLFF. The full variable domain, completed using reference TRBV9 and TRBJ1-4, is DSGVTQTPKHLITATGQRVTLRCSPRSGDLSVYWYQQSLDQGLQFLIQYYNGEERAKGNILERFSAQQFPDLHSELNLSSLELGDSALYFCASSVLPTNEKLFFGSGTQLSVL.

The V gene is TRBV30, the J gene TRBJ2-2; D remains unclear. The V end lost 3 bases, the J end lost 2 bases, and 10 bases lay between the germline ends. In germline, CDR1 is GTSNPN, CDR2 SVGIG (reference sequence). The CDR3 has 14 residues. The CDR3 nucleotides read TGTGCCTGGAGCAGGAGTTTAAACACCGGGGAGCTGTTTTTT. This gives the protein CAWSRSLNTGELFF.

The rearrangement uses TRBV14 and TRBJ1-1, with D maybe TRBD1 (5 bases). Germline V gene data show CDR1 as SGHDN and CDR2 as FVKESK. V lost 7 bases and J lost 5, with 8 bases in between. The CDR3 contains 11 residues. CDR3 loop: CASTWGTEAFF. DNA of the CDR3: TGTGCCAGCACATGGGGGACTGAAGCTTTCTTT.

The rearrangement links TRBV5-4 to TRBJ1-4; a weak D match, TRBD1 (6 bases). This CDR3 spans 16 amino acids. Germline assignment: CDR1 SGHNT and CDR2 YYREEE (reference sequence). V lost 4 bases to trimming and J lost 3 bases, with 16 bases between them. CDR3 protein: CASSPDSRGANEKLFF. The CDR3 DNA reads TGTGCCAGCAGCCCGGACAGCCGGGGGGCTAATGAAAAACTGTTTTTT. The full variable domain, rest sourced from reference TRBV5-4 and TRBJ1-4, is ETGVTQSPTHLIKTRGQQVTLRCSSQSGHNTVSWYQQALGQGPQFIFQYYREEENGRGNFPPRFSGLQFPNYSSELNVNALELDDSALYLCASSPDSRGANEKLFFGSGTQLSVL.